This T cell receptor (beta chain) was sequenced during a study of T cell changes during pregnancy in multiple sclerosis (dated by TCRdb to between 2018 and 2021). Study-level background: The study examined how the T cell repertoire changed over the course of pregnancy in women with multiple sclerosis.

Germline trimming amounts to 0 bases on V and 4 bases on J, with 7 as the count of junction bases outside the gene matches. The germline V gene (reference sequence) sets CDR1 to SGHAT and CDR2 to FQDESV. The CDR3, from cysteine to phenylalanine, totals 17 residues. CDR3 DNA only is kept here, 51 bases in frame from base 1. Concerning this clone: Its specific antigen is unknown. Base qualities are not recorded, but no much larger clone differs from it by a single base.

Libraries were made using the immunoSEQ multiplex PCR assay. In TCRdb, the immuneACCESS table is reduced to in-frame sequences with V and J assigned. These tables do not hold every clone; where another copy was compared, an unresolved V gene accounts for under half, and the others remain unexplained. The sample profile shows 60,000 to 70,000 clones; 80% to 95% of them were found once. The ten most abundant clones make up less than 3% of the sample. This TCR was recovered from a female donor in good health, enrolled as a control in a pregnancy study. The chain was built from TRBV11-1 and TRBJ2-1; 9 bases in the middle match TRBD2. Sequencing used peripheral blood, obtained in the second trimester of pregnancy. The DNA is TGTGCCAGCAGCTTAGCGCTGTCTAGCGGGATATACAATGAGCAGTTCTTC. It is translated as CASSLALSSGIYNEQFF.